This TCR beta chain stems from a study of blood T cell repertoires in COVID-19. About the research overall: Whether acute or convalescent, the COVID-19 samples came from the United States, Italy and Spain. Nucleic acid was either cDNA or gDNA, and it came from T cells, B-cell-depleted T cells, or PBMCs.

CDR1 SGHNT and CDR2 YYREEE come from the germline V gene (reference sequence). V trimming: 0 bases; J trimming: 8 bases; junction bases outside the gene matches: 7. The CDR3 is 14 residues long. This clone was counted once. The authors' processing: Reference gene primer amplification gave nucleated cell count estimates. Libraries were prepared by immunoSEQ multiplex PCR; TCRdb keeps only in-frame clonotypes and omits some of them. Clone size and V and J calls were adopted from that table, with D and trimming inferred from the DNA. Of about 50,000 clones listed, around nine tenths are singletons. The sample comprised peripheral blood. The TCR originated in a human donor in a cohort sampled during active COVID-19. The chain couples TRBV5-4 to TRBJ1-2, with 7 bases that match TRBD1. This CDR3 reads CASSLATGAGGYTF. As DNA, the CDR3 is TGTGCCAGCAGCTTGGCCACAGGGGCGGGAGGCTACACCTTC.